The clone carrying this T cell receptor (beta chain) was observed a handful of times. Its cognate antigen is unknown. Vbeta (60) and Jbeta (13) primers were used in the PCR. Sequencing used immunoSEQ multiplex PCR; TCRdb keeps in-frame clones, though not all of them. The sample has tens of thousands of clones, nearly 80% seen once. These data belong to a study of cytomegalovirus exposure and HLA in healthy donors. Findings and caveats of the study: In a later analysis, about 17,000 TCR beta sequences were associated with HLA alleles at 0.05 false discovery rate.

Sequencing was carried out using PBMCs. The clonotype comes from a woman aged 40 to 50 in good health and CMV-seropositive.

CDR3 sequence (DNA): TGTGCCAGCAGTTTGATCCCTAGCGGGACAAACACCGGGGAGCTGTTTTTT. Translating gives CASSLIPSGTNTGELFF. The rearrangement links TRBV28 to TRBJ2-2, with 9 bases lining up with TRBD2. V lost 3 bases and J lost 2; bases outside the gene matches: 7. Looked up from germline, CDR1 is MDHEN and CDR2 is SYDVKM. This CDR3 has 17 residues.